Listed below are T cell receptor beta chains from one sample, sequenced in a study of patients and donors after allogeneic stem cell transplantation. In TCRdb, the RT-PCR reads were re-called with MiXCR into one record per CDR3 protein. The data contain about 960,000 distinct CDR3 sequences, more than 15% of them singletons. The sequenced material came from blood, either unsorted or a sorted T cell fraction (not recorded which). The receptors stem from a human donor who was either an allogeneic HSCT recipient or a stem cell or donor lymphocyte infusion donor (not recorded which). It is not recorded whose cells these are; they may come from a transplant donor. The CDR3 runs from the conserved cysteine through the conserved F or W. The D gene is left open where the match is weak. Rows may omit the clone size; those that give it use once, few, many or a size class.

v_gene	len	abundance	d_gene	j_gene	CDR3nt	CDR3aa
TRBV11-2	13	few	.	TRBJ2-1	TGTGCCAGCAGCCCCCAACTACTAGAAAAGCAGTTCTTC	CASSPQLLEKQFF
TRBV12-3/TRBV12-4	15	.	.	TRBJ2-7	TGTGCCAGCAGCCCGGATCTTGGTTTCGGGAACGAGCAGTACTTC	CASSPDLGFGNEQYF
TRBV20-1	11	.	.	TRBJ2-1	TGCAGTGCTAGAGCATTTGCTGAGCAGTTCTTC	CSARAFAEQFF
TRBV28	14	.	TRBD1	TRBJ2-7	TGTGCCAGCAGTTTATGGGACAGGGCTCGCGAGCAGTACTTC	CASSLWDRAREQYF
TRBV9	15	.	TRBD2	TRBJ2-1	TGTGCCAGCAGCGCGTCTAGCGGGAAGTACAATGAGCAGTTCTTC	CASSASSGKYNEQFF
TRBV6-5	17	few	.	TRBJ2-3	TGTGCCAGCAGTTACTCGATCCCCGGGGACAGCACAGATACGCAGTATTTT	CASSYSIPGDSTDTQYF
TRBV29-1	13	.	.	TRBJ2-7	TGCAGCTTTACGAGACCGTCCTCCTACGAGCAGTACTTC	CSFTRPSSYEQYF
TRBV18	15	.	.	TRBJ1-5	TGTGCCAGCTCACCAGACAGACCTAGCAATCAGCCCCAGCATTTT	CASSPDRPSNQPQHF
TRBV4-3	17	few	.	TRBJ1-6	TGCGCCAGCAGCCAAGGCCGCCCGGGGGGATCGGTTTCACCCCTCCACTTT	CASSQGRPGGSVSPLHF
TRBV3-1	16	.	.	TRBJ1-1	TGTGCCAGCAGCCAAGGAGTAGGCCAGCCGAACACTGAAGCTTTCTTT	CASSQGVGQPNTEAFF
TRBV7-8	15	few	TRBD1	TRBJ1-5	TGTGCCAGCAGCAGAATAGACAGGGATCATCAGCCCCAGCATTTT	CASSRIDRDHQPQHF
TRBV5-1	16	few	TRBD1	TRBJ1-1	TGCGCCAGCAGCTTGTGGGCAGGGGGATGGAACACTGAAGCTTTCTTT	CASSLWAGGWNTEAFF
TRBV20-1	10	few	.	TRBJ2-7	TGCAGTGTTGTAGTCCGCGAGCAGTACTTC	CSVVVREQYF
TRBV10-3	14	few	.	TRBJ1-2	TGTGCCATCAGTGCCAAGGGGCAAGTCTATGGCTACACCTTC	CAISAKGQVYGYTF
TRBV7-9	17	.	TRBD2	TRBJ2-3	TGTGCCAGCAGCTCCCCCCCTCAGGGCGGGAGAACAGATACGCAGTATTTT	CASSSPPQGGRTDTQYF
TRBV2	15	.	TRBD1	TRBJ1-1	TGTGCCAGCGGATGGACAGGGGCCACGAACACTGAAGCTTTCTTT	CASGWTGATNTEAFF
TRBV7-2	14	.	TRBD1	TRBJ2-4	TGTGCCAGCAGCACCCGGACAGGGTCGGACATTCAGTACTTC	CASSTRTGSDIQYF
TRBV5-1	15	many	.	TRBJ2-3	TGCGCCAGCAGCCACCTTAAGGGCGCGACAGATACGCAGTATTTT	CASSHLKGATDTQYF
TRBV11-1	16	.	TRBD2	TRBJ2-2	TGTGCCAGCAGCTACACTAGCGGGAGTATAACCGGGGAGCTGTTTTTT	CASSYTSGSITGELFF
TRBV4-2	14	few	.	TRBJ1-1	TGTGCCAGCATCCTAAGCCCCGGTAAGACTGAAGCTTTCTTT	CASILSPGKTEAFF
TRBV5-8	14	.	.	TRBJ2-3	TGTGCCAGCAGCTTGAGGGGTTACCCAGATACGCAGTATTTT	CASSLRGYPDTQYF
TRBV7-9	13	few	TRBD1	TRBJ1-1	TGTGCCAGCAGCTTACTACGGGACAGGGCAGCTTTCTTT	CASSLLRDRAAFF
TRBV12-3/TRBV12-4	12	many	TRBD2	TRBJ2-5	TGTGCCAGCAGGGCCGGGGGGGAGACCCAGTACTTC	CASRAGGETQYF
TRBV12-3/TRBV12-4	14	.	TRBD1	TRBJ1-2	TGTGCCAGCAGCAAGACAGGGGGCAATGGAGGCTACACCTTC	CASSKTGGNGGYTF
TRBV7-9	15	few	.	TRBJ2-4	TGTGCCAGCAGCCCACAGATCTTAGCCAAAAACATTCAGTACTTC	CASSPQILAKNIQYF
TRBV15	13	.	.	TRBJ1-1	TGTGCCACCAGCACAGACCCGAACACTGAAGCTTTCTTT	CATSTDPNTEAFF
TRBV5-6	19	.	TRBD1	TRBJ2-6	TGTGCCAGCAGCTTTCGTAGGGACAGAACTTTCTCTGGGGCCAACGTCCTGACTTTC	CASSFRRDRTFSGANVLTF
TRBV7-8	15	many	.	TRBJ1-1	TGTGCCAGCAGCCGGTCAGCAGGCAGGGGAACTGAAGCTTTCTTT	CASSRSAGRGTEAFF
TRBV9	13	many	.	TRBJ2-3	TGTGCCAGCAGCCCCGTGAAAGCAGATACGCAGTATTTT	CASSPVKADTQYF
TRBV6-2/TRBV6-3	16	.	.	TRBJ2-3	TGTGCCAGCAGTACGACCCGGCAGGGGATTGCAGATACGCAGTATTTT	CASSTTRQGIADTQYF
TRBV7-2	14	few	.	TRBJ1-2	TGTGCCAGCAGCCCGGTGGGGGGGGACTATGGCTACACCTTC	CASSPVGGDYGYTF
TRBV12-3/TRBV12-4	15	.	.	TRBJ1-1	TGTGCCAGCAGTTTCGGTGTAGGGTGGAACACTGAAGCTTTCTTT	CASSFGVGWNTEAFF
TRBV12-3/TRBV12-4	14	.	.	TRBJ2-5	TGTGCCAGCACCTGGGACCGATACCAAGAGACCCAGTACTTC	CASTWDRYQETQYF
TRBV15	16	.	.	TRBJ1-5	TGTGCCACCAGCAGAGATGTACGACAGTTCAATCAGCCCCAGCATTTT	CATSRDVRQFNQPQHF
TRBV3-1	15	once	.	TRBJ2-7	TGTGCCAGCAGCCGCACGCTACCGCCAAGGTACGAGCAGTACTTC	CASSRTLPPRYEQYF
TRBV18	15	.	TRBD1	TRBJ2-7	TGTGCCAGCTCACCAGGGACAGGGGGCTTCTACGAGCAGTACTTC	CASSPGTGGFYEQYF
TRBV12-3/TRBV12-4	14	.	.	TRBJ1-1	TGTGCCAGCAGTTTTGGAGCGTCGGCCACTGAAGCTTTCTTT	CASSFGASATEAFF
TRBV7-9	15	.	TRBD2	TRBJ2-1	TGTGCCAGCGTCCAGGGGCTAGCGGGAGCGAATGAGCAGTTCTTC	CASVQGLAGANEQFF
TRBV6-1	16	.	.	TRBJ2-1	TGTGCCAGCAGTGAAGCCCCGTATCGATTTGAGGGTGAGCAGTTCTTC	CASSEAPYRFEGEQFF
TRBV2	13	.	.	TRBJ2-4	TGTGCCAGCAGTGAAGGACAACAAAACATTCAGTACTTC	CASSEGQQNIQYF
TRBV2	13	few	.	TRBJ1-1	TGTGCCAGCAGTGATTGGGGAAACACTGAAGCTTTCTTT	CASSDWGNTEAFF
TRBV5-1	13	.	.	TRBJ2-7	TGCGCCAGCAGGAGCCAGGGTTCCTACGAGCAGTACTTC	CASRSQGSYEQYF
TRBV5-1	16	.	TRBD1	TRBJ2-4	TGCGCCAGCAGCAAGGATTTGACAGGGGGCATTAACATTCAGTACTTC	CASSKDLTGGINIQYF
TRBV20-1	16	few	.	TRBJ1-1	TGCAGTGCCACCGGTAGGGGAGCGTTCGGGGGCACTGAAGCTTTCTTT	CSATGRGAFGGTEAFF
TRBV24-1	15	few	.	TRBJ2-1	TGTGCCACCAGTGAGACGGGAGCAATCTACAATGAGCAGTTCTTC	CATSETGAIYNEQFF
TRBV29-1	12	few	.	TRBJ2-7	TGCAGTGTAATACAGGGCTCCTACGAGCAGTACTTC	CSVIQGSYEQYF
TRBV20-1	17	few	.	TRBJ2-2	TGCAGTGCTAGAGATCCTCGAGGGGCTCATTACACCGGGGAGCTGTTTTTT	CSARDPRGAHYTGELFF
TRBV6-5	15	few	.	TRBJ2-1	TGTGCCAGCAGTTTTGAAGGCGGAGTCTACAATGAGCAGTTCTTC	CASSFEGGVYNEQFF
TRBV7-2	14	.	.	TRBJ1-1	TGTGCCAGCAGCTTAGGTAGGGAATACACTGAAGCTTTCTTT	CASSLGREYTEAFF
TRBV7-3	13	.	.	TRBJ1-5	TGTGCCAGCAGCTCCGGGGCCAATCAGCCCCAGCATTTT	CASSSGANQPQHF
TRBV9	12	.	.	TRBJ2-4	TGTGCCAGCAGCGCCAATGAAAACATTCAGTACTTC	CASSANENIQYF
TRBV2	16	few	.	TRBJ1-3	TGTGCCAGCAGTGAGACAGGCCCTACCTCTGGAAACACCATATATTTT	CASSETGPTSGNTIYF
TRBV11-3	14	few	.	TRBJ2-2	TGTGCCAGCAGCTTAGATTCGATAACCGGGGAGCTGTTTTTT	CASSLDSITGELFF
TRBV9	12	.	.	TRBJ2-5	TGTGCCAGCAGCGCCGCAGGGGAGACCCAGTACTTC	CASSAAGETQYF
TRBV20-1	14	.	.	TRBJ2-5	TGCAGTGCTACTCCCTTTGGTAGCCGGGAGACCCAGTACTTC	CSATPFGSRETQYF
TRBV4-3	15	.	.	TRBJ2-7	TGCGCCAGCAGCCAATCCAGAGCCCGGTCCTACGAGCAGTACTTC	CASSQSRARSYEQYF